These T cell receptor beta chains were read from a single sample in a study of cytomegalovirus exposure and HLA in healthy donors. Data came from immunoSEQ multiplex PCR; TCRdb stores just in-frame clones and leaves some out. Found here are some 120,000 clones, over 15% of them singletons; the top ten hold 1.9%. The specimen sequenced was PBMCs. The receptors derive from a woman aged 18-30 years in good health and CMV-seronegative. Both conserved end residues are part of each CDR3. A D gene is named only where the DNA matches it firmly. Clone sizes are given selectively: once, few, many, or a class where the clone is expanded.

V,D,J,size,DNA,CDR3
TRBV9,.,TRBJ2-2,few,TGTGCCAGCAGCGGGGCCCCCGGGACTCTGAACACCGGGGAGCTGTTTTTT,CASSGAPGTLNTGELFF
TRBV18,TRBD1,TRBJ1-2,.,TGTGCCAGCTCACACCGACAGGGACTTGACTATGGCTACACCTTC,CASSHRQGLDYGYTF
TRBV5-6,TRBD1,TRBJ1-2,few,TGTGCCAGCAGCTTGGCCATGACAGGGGTGCAAGTTGGCTACACCTTC,CASSLAMTGVQVGYTF
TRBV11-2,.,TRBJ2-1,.,TGTGCCAGCAGCTTAGAAAGGGGCTGGAATGAGCAGTTCTTC,CASSLERGWNEQFF
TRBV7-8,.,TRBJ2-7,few,TGTGCCAGCAGCCTCGCACACACAGGCTACGAGCAGTACTTC,CASSLAHTGYEQYF
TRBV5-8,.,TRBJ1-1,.,TGTGCCAGTAGCCGATCGCCTGAGGGTTTAGCTTTCTTT,CASSRSPEGLAFF
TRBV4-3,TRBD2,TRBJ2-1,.,TGCGCCAGCAGCCAAGATCTGCTAGCGGGGGGCCTGGGGGAGCAGTTCTTC,CASSQDLLAGGLGEQFF
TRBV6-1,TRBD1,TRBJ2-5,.,TGTGCCAGCAGTGAAATGGCAGGGGGCCAAGAGACCCAGTACTTC,CASSEMAGGQETQYF
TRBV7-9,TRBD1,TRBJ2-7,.,TGTGCCAGCAGCCTCACAGGGGAAAGAACCTACGAGCAGTACTTC,CASSLTGERTYEQYF
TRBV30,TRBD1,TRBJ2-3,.,TGTGCCTACAGGGGGGCTAGCACAGATACGCAGTATTTT,CAYRGASTDTQYF
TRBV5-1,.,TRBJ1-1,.,TGCGCCAGCAGCCCGGAGCCGGGAGCCGGGGACACTGAAGCTTTCTTT,CASSPEPGAGDTEAFF
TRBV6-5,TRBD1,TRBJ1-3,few,TGTGCCAGCAGCCGGACAGGTCTTAGAAACACCATATATTTT,CASSRTGLRNTIYF
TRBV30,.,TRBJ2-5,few,TGTGCCTGGACAGGGGGGGAGACCCAGTACTTC,CAWTGGETQYF
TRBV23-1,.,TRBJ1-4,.,TGCGCCAGCAGTCAATCGTCCCTCAGGTTTGGTGCAACTAATGAAAAACTGTTTTTT,CASSQSSLRFGATNEKLFF
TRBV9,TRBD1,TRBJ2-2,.,TGTGCCAGCAGCGTCTTGTCAGGGGGCCACACCGGGGAGCTGTTTTTT,CASSVLSGGHTGELFF
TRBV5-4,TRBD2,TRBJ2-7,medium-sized,TGTGCCAGCAGCTTGGCTAGCGGGGGGATCTCCTACGAGCAGTACTTC,CASSLASGGISYEQYF
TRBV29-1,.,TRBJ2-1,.,TGCAGCGTTGATCAACAGGGAAATGAGCAGTTCTTC,CSVDQQGNEQFF
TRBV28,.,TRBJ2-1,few,TGTGCCAGCAGTGTCCGGGACTGGTCCTACAATGAGCAGTTCTTC,CASSVRDWSYNEQFF
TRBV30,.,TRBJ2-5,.,TGTGCCTGGTCAGGGTGGACAACCCAAGAGACCCAGTACTTC,CAWSGWTTQETQYF
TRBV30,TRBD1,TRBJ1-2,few,TGTGCCTGGAGCCCTGGAGAGGGGGCGCGGGGCTACACCTTC,CAWSPGEGARGYTF
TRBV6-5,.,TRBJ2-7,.,TGTGCCAGCAGCTACCAGCGGGAGCAGTACTTC,CASSYQREQYF
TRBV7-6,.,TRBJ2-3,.,TGTGCCAGCAGCTTGGGGACTTCACGCACAGATACGCAGTATTTT,CASSLGTSRTDTQYF
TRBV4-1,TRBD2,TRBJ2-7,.,TGCGCCAGCAGCAAAGGCGGGCTAGCGGGTCCCTACGAGCAGTACTTC,CASSKGGLAGPYEQYF
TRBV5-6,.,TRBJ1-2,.,TGTGCCAGCAGCTTGAGTCAGGGCGGCTACACCTTC,CASSLSQGGYTF
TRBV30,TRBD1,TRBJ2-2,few,TGTGCCTGGAGTGTGGGGGACAGGAACACCGGGGAGCTGTTTTTT,CAWSVGDRNTGELFF
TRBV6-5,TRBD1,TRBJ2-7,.,TGTGCCAGCGGATTACCGACAGGGGCGACCTACGAGCAGTACTTC,CASGLPTGATYEQYF
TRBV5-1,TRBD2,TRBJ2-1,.,TGCGCCAGCAGCTTGGTTCCGGGAGCGGGGCGGGAGCAGTTCTTC,CASSLVPGAGREQFF
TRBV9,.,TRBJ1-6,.,TGTGCCAGCAGCGGGGGGCAGGACTCATATAATTCACCCCTCCACTTT,CASSGGQDSYNSPLHF
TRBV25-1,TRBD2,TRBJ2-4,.,TGTGCCGCTGGGCGGGGGGATCGAAAAAACATTCAGTACTTC,CAAGRGDRKNIQYF
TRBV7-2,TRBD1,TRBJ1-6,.,TGTGCCAGCAGCCGAGGGACAGGGGGTCGGTTTAATTCACCCCTCCACTTT,CASSRGTGGRFNSPLHF
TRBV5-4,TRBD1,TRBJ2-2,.,TGTGCCAGCAGCAGGGACAGGAACACCGGGGAGCTGTTTTTT,CASSRDRNTGELFF
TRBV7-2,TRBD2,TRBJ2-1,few,TGTGCCAGCAGCCTAGGCCCAGCGGGGGCCTCCTACAATGAGCAGTTCTTC,CASSLGPAGASYNEQFF
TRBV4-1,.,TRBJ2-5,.,TGCGCCAGCAGCACAGTAGGGAGGAAGGAGACCCAGTACTTC,CASSTVGRKETQYF
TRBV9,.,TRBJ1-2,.,TGTGCCAGCAGCCGCCGGGGGGCTCATGGCTACACCTTC,CASSRRGAHGYTF
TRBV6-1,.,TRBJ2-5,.,TGTGCCAGCAGTGAACATGGGTTCGGGGGGTACTTC,CASSEHGFGGYF
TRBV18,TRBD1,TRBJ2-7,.,TGTGCCAGCTCAATACGGGACAGCCCGAACGAGCAGTACTTC,CASSIRDSPNEQYF
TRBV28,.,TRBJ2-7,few,TGTGCCAGCAGTCCGCACAACCCCTACGAGCAGTACTTC,CASSPHNPYEQYF
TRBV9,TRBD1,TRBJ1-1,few,TGTGCCAGCAGCGTAGCACGGGACAGGGGGAACACTGAAGCTTTCTTT,CASSVARDRGNTEAFF
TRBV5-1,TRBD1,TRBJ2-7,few,TGCGCCAGCAGCTTGGCCGGGACAGGGGAACGCGAGCAGTACTTC,CASSLAGTGEREQYF
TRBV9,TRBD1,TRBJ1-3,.,TGTGCCAGCAGCGTAGGGGGGGACAGGGCTGGAAACACCATATATTTT,CASSVGGDRAGNTIYF
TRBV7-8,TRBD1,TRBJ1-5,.,TGTGCCAGCAGCGGAGAACAGGGGCGCAATCAGCCCCAGCATTTT,CASSGEQGRNQPQHF
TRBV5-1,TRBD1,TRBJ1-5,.,TGCGCCAGCAGCCTGACAGGGCTTAATCAGCCCCAGCATTTT,CASSLTGLNQPQHF
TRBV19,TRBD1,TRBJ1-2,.,TGTGCCAGTAGTTGGGCCACAGGGGCTGGCTACACCTTC,CASSWATGAGYTF
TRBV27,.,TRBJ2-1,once,TGTGCCAGCAGTCCCTACTCCTACAATGAGCAGTTCTTC,CASSPYSYNEQFF
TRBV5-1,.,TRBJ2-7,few,TGCGCCAGCAGCTTTTCGGGGATCTACGAGCAGTACTTC,CASSFSGIYEQYF
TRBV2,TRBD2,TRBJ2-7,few,TGTGCCGGGACTAGCGGGAGGGCCAGTGGCTACGAGCAGTACTTC,CAGTSGRASGYEQYF
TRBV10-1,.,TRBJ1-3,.,TGCGCCAGCAGGGTTAGCAAATCTGGAAACACCATATATTTT,CASRVSKSGNTIYF
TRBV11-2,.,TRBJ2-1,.,TGTGCCAGCAGCTCAATCCGGGGAAACGTACGCAATGAGCAGTTCTTC,CASSSIRGNVRNEQFF
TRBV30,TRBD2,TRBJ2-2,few,TGTGCCTGGAGTCGGGGGGAGAACACCGGGGAGCTGTTTTTT,CAWSRGENTGELFF
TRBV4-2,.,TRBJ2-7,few,TGTGCCAGCAGCCAAGTGCAGGGCACCTACGAGCAGTACTTC,CASSQVQGTYEQYF
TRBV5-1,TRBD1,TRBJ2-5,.,TGCGCCAGCAGCCCTGTAACAGGGGACGAGACCCAGTACTTC,CASSPVTGDETQYF
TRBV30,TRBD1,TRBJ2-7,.,TGTGCCTGGAGTGGCCGGGACAGGGATTTGAACGAGCAGTACTTC,CAWSGRDRDLNEQYF
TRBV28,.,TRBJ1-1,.,TGTGCCAGCAGTCCCGCGGGGAGTTACGAAGCTTTCTTT,CASSPAGSYEAFF
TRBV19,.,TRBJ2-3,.,TGTGCCAGTAGAATCAGACAGGGCACAGATACGCAGTATTTT,CASRIRQGTDTQYF
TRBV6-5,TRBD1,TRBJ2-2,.,TGTGCCAGCAGGGTGGACAGGGGGAACACCGGGGAGCTGTTTTTT,CASRVDRGNTGELFF
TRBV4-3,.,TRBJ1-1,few,TGCGCCAGCAGCCAGGGGCTATTGAACACTGAAGCTTTCTTT,CASSQGLLNTEAFF
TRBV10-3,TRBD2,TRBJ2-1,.,TGTGCCATCACTCCGACTAGCGGCCGTAATGAGCAGTTCTTC,CAITPTSGRNEQFF